This T cell receptor beta chain was found in a study of blood T cell repertoires in COVID-19. Study in general: Samples of COVID-19 (acute and convalescent) were obtained from the United States, Italy and Spain.

CDR3 size: 15 residues. The germline CDR1 and CDR2 sequences are SEHNR and FQNEAQ (reference sequence). Germline trimming cut 5 bases from V and 4 bases from J; bases unmatched to any gene: 8. Authors' data handling: Estimates of nucleated cell counts were drawn from the amplification of reference gene primers. TCRdb's table, derived via immunoSEQ multiplex PCR, lists solely in-frame clones and lacks some. V and J calls and clone size are given by that table; D and trimming were obtained from the DNA. The top ten hold approximately 5.4% of the sample, which has a few hundred thousand clones, roughly four fifths seen once. All enrollees were roughly 18 to 95 years old and from 20 to 25 US areas. This clone has a single count.

V gene TRBV7-9 combines with J gene TRBJ2-1; 7 bases line up with TRBD1. Source material: PBMCs or T cells enriched from blood (not recorded which). This clonotype originated in a woman aged 45-65 years who had recovered from COVID-19. CDR3 DNA sequence: TGTGCCAGCAGCCCCCCGGGACAGAAATACAATGAGCAGTTCTTC. Its translation is CASSPPGQKYNEQFF.